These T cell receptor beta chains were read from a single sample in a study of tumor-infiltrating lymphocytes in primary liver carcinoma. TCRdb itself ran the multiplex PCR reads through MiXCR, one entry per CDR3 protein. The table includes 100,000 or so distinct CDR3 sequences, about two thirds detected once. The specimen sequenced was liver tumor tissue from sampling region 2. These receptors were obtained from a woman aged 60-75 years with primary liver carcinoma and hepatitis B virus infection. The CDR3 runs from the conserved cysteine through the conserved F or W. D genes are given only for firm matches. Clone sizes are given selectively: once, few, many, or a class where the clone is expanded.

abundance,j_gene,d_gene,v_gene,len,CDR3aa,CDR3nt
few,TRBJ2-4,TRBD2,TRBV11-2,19,CASSPQLAGGPLIKNIQYF,TGTGCCAGCAGCCCTCAACTAGCGGGAGGGCCTCTGATCAAAAACATTCAGTACTTC
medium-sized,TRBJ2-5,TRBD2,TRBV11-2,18,CASSLTPSGNPNQETQYF,TGTGCCAGCAGCTTGACGCCTAGCGGGAACCCCAACCAAGAGACCCAGTACTTC
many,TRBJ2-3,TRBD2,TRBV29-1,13,CSVEASGRDTQYF,TGCAGCGTTGAGGCTAGCGGGAGAGATACGCAGTATTTT
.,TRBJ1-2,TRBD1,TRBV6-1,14,CVSTRDRPTNGYTF,TGTGTCAGCACCCGGGACAGGCCGACAAATGGCTACACCTTC
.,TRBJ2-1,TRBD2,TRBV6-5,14,CASTPLTGGLEQFF,TGTGCCAGTACCCCCCTGACGGGAGGACTCGAGCAGTTCTTC
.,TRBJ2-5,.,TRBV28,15,CASSPRHGVGETQYF,TGTGCCAGCAGTCCCCGACACGGCGTGGGGGAGACCCAGTACTTC
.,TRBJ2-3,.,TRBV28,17,CARLSGTESPSTDTQYF,TGTGCCAGGCTTAGCGGGACAGAATCTCCTAGCACAGATACGCAGTATTTT
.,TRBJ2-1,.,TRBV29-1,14,CGVDLEGRGNERFF,TGCGGCGTTGATCTGGAAGGTAGGGGAAATGAGCGGTTCTTC
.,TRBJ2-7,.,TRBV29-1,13,CGVQVVIPYEQYF,TGCGGCGTTCAGGTTGTTATTCCCTACGAGCAGTACTTC
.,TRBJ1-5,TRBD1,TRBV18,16,CVSSPRQGNSNQPQHF,TGTGTCAGCTCACCACGACAGGGTAATAGCAATCAGCCCCAGCATTTT
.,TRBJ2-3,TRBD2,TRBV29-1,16,CSVEGQAGGNVDTQYF,TGCAGCGTTGAAGGTCAAGCGGGAGGGAACGTAGATACGCAGTATTTT
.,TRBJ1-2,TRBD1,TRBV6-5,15,CTSSYDAGGIYGYTF,TGTACCAGCAGTTACGATGCAGGGGGAATCTATGGCTACACCTTC
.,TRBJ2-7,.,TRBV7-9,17,CASSPTVRQVASYEQYF,TGTGCCAGCAGCCCCACGGTGCGACAAGTGGCCTCCTACGAGCAGTACTTC
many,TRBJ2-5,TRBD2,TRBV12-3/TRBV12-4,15,CASNTLAGRGETQYF,TGTGCCAGCAACACACTAGCGGGAAGGGGGGAGACCCAGTACTTC
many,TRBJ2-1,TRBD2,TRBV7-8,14,CASSEGTSGNEQFF,TGTGCCAGCAGCGAGGGGACTAGCGGCAATGAGCAGTTCTTC
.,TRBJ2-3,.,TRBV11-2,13,CASSLLWGNTQYF,TGCGCCAGCAGCCTGCTATGGGGGAATACGCAGTATTTT
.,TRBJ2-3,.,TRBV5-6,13,CASSFAGVYTQYF,TGTGCCAGTAGCTTTGCAGGGGTCTATACGCAGTATTTT
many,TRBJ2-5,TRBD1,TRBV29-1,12,CSVDRGQETQYF,TGCAGCGTCGACAGGGGGCAAGAGACCCAGTACTTC
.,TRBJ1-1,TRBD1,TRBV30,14,CAWSGDRGWTEAFF,TGTGCCTGGAGCGGGGACAGGGGGTGGACTGAAGCTTTCTTT
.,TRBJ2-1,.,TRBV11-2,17,CASSLTHGLGYGGEQFF,TGTGCCAGCAGCTTAACCCACGGACTGGGTTATGGGGGTGAGCAGTTCTTC
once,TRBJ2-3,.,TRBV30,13,CAWSAASKDTQYF,TGTGCCTGGAGTGCGGCTAGCAAGGATACGCAGTATTTT
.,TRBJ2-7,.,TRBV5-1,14,CASSLSSQGYEHYF,TGCGCCAGCAGCTTGTCATCACAAGGCTACGAGCACTACTTC
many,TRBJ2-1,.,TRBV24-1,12,CATSNPYNEQFF,TGTGCCACCAGTAACCCCTACAATGAGCAGTTCTTC
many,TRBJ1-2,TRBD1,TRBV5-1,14,CASSLIRGNYGYTF,TGCGCCAGCAGCTTGATCAGGGGGAACTATGGCTACACCTTC
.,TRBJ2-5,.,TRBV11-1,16,CTSSLGLDASLDTQYF,TGTACCAGCAGCTTAGGATTGGACGCCTCACTGGATACCCAGTACTTC
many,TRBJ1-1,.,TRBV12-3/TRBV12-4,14,CASSLRGLNTEAFF,TGTGCCAGCAGCCTGAGGGGATTGAACACTGAAGCTTTCTTT
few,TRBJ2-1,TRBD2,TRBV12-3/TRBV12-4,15,CASRWGGWRYNEQFF,TGTGCCAGCAGATGGGGGGGATGGCGATACAATGAGCAGTTCTTC
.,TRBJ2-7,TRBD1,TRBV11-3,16,CTSSLEMGRGQYKQYF,TGTACAAGCAGCTTAGAGATGGGCAGGGGACAGTACAAGCAGTACTTC